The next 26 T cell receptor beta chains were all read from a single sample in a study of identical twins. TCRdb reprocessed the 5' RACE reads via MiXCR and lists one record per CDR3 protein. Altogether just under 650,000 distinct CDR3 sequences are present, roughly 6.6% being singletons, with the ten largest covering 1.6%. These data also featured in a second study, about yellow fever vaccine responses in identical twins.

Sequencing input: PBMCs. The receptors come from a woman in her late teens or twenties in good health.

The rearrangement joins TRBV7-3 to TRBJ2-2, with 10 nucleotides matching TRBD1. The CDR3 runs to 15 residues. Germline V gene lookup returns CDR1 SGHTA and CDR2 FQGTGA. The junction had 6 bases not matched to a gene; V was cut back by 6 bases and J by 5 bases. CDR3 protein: CASRRGQGNTGELFF. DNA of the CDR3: TGTGCCAGCAGACGGGGACAGGGGAATACCGGGGAGCTGTTTTTT. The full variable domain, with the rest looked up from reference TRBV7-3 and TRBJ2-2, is GAGVSQTPSNKVTEKGKYVELRCDPISGHTALYWYRQSLGQGPEFLIYFQGTGAADDSGLPNDRFFAVRPEGSVSTLKIQRTERGDSAVYLCASRRGQGNTGELFFGEGSRLTVL.

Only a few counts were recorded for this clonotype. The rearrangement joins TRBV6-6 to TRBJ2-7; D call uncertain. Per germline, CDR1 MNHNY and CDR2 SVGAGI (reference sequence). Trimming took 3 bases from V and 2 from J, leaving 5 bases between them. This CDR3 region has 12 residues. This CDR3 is CASSYEAYEQYF. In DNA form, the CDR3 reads TGTGCCAGCAGTTATGAGGCCTACGAGCAGTACTTC.

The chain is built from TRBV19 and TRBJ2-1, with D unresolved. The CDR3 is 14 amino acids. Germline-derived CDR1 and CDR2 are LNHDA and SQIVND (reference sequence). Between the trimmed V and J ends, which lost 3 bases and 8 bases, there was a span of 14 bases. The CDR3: CASSIAKGRDEQFF. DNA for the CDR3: TGTGCCAGTAGTATCGCAAAGGGAAGGGATGAGCAGTTCTTC.

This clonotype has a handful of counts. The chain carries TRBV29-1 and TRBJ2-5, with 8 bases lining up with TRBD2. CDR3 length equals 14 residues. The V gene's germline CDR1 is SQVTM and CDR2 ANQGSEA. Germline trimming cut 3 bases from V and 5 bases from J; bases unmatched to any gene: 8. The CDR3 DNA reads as TGCAGCGTTGACTCCGGGACTAGTGTTGAGACCCAGTACTTC. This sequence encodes CSVDSGTSVETQYF.

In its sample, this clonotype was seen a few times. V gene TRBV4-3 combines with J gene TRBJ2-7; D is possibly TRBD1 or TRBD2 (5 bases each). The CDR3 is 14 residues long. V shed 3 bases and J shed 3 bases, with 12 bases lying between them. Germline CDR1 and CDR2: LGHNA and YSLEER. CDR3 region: CASSQTGTVYEQYF. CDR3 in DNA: TGCGCCAGCAGCCAGACCGGGACGGTCTACGAGCAGTACTTC.

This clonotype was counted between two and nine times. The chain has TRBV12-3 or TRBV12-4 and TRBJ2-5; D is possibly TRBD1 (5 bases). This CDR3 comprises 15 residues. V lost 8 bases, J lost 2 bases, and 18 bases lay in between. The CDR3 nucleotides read TGTGCCAGCGCTCGTGCCGGTCAGGGACAAGAGACCCAGTACTTC. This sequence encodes CASARAGQGQETQYF.

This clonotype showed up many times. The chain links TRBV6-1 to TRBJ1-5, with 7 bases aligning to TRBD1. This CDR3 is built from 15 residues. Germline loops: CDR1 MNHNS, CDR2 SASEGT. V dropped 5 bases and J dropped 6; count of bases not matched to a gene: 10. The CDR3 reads CASSPTGMGGQPQHF. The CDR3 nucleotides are TGTGCCAGCAGTCCGACAGGGATGGGAGGTCAGCCCCAGCATTTT.

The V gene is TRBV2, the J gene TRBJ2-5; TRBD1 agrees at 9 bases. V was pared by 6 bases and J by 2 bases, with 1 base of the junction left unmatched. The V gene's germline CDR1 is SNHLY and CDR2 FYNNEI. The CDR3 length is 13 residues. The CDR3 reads CASRGTGQETQYF. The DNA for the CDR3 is TGTGCCAGCAGAGGGACAGGGCAAGAGACCCAGTACTTC.

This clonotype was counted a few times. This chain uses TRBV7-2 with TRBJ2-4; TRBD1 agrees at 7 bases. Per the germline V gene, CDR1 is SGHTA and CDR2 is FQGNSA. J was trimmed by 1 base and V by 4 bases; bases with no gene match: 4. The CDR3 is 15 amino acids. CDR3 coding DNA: TGTGCCAGCAGCTCGACAGGGTCGGCCAAAAACATTCAGTACTTC. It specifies CASSSTGSAKNIQYF.

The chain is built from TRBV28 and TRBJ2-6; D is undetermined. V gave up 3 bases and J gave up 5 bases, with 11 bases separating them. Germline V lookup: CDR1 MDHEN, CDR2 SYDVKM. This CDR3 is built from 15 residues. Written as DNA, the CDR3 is TGTGCCAGCAGTTTGTACGATAGGCGGGCCAACGTCCTGACTTTC. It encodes CASSLYDRRANVLTF.

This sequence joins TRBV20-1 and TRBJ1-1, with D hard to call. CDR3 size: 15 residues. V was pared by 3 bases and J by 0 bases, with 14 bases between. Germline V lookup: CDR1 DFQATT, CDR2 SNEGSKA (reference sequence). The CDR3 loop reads CSASKQNSMNTEAFF. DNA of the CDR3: TGCAGTGCTAGTAAGCAGAACTCCATGAACACTGAAGCTTTCTTT.

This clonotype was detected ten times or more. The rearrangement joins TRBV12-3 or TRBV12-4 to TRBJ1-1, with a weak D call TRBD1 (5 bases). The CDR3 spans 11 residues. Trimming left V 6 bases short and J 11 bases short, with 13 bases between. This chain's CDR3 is CASRTGTAAFF. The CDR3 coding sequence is TGTGCCAGCAGGACCGGGACGGCGGCTTTCTTT.

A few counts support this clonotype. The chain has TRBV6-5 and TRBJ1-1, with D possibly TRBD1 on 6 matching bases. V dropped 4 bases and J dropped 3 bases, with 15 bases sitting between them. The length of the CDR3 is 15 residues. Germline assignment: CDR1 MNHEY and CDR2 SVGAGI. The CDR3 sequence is CASSFGGGEDTEAFF. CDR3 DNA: TGTGCCAGCAGTTTTGGGGGCGGAGAGGACACTGAAGCTTTCTTT.

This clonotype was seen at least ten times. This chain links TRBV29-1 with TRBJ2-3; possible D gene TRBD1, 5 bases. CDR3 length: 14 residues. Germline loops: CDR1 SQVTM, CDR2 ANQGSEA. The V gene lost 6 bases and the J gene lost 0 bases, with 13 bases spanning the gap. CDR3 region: CSVPKGISTDTQYF. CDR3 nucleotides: TGCAGCGTGCCGAAGGGGATTAGCACAGATACGCAGTATTTT.

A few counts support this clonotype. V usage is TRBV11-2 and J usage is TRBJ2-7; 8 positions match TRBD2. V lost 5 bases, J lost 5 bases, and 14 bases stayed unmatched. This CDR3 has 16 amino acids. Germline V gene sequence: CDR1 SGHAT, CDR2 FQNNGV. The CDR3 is CASSRALTRGEDEQYV. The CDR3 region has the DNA TGTGCCAGCAGCCGGGCCCTCACGCGGGGGGAAGACGAGCAGTACGTC.

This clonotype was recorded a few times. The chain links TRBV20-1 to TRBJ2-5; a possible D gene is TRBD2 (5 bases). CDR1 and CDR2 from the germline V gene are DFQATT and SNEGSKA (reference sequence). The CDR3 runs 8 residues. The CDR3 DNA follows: TGCACCGGAGGGACCCAGTACTTC. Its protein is CTGGTQYF.

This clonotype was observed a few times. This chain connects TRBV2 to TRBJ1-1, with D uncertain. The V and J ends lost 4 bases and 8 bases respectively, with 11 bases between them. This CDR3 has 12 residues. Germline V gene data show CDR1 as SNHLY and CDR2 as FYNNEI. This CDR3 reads CASSVLSNEAFF. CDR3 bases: TGTGCCAGCAGTGTTCTTTCCAACGAAGCTTTCTTT.

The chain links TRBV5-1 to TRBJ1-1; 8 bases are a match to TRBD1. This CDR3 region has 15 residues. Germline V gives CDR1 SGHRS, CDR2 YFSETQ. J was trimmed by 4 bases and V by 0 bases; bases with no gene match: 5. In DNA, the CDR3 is TGCGCCAGCAGCTTGGGGACAGGGCGGCGCACTGAAGCTTTCTTT. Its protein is CASSLGTGRRTEAFF. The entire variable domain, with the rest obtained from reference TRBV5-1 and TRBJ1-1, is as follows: KAGVTQTPRYLIKTRGQQVTLSCSPISGHRSVSWYQQTPGQGLQFLFEYFSETQRNKGNFPGRFSGRQFSNSRSEMNVSTLELGDSALYLCASSLGTGRRTEAFFGQGTRLTVV.

The CDR3 here is CASSFGAGGVAFF. CDR3 DNA: TGTGCCAGCAGTTTTGGGGCAGGGGGTGTGGCTTTCTTT. The genes are TRBV27 and TRBJ1-1; 7 bases are a match to TRBD1. Germline V gene sequence: CDR1 MNHEY, CDR2 SMNVEV (reference sequence). The CDR3 covers 13 residues. Germline trimming cut 3 bases from V and 11 bases from J; bases unmatched to any gene: 9.

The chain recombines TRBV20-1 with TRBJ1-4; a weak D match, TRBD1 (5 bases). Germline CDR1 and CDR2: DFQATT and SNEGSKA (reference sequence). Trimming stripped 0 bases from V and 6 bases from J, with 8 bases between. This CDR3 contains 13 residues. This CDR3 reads CSARDARDEKLFF. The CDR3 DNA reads TGCAGTGCTAGAGACGCCAGGGATGAAAAACTGTTTTTT.

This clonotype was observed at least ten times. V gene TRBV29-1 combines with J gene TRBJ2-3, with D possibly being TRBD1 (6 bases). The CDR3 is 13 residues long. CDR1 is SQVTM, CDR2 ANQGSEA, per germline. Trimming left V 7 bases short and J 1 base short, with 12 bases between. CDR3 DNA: TGCAGCGCCTCCAGGGGACGCACAGATACGCAGTATTTT. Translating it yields CSASRGRTDTQYF.

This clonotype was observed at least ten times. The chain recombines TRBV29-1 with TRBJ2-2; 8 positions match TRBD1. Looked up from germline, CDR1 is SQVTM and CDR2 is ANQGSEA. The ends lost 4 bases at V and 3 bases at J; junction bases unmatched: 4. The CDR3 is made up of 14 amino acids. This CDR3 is CSVAGTGYTGELFF. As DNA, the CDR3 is TGCAGCGTTGCCGGGACAGGTTACACCGGGGAGCTGTTTTTT.

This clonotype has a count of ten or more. The CDR3 DNA reads TGCAGTGCGAAGTATTGGCGGGAGCCCTACAATGAGCAGTTCTTC. Translated, it gives CSAKYWREPYNEQFF. The chain couples TRBV20-1 to TRBJ2-1; TRBD2 matches at 7 bases. Germline V gives CDR1 DFQATT, CDR2 SNEGSKA (reference sequence). The ends lost 6 bases at V and 2 bases at J; junction bases unmatched: 10. The CDR3 consists of 15 residues.

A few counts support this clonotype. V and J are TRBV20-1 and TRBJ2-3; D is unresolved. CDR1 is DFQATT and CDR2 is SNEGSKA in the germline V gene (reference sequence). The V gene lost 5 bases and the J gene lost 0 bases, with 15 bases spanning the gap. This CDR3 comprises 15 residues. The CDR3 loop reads CSAPKPAPSTDTQYF. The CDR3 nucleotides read TGCAGTGCTCCCAAGCCAGCGCCTAGCACAGATACGCAGTATTTT.

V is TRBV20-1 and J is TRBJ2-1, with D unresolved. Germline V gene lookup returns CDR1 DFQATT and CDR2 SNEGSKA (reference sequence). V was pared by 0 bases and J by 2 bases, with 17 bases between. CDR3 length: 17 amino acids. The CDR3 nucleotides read TGCAGTGCTAGAGACGATATTATTGCGGACGCCTACAATGAGCAGTTCTTC. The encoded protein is CSARDDIIADAYNEQFF.

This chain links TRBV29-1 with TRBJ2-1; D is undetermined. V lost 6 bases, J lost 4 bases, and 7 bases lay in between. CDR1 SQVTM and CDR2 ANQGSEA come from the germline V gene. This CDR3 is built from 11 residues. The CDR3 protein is CSVLRYNEQFF. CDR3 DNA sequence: TGCAGCGTACTCAGATACAATGAGCAGTTCTTC.